The 17 T cell receptor beta chains below all came from one sample that was sequenced in a study of T cell changes during pregnancy in multiple sclerosis. TCRdb keeps only in-frame clones here, not all; method: immunoSEQ multiplex PCR. The table shows about 60,000 clones, with just over 90% occurring only once. The input for sequencing was peripheral blood, taken in the second trimester of pregnancy. These receptors were collected from a female donor with multiple sclerosis, enrolled in a pregnancy study.

The chain carries TRBV27 and TRBJ2-2; 8 nucleotides match TRBD2. CDR3 length: 16 amino acids. The trim removed 4 bases at V and 5 bases at J, leaving 9 bases unmatched. The germline gives CDR1 MNHEY, CDR2 SMNVEV (reference sequence). The CDR3 region has the DNA TGTGCCAGCAGTTCGTCGGGGGGGCTGCGAACCGGGGAGCTGTTTTTT. It translates to CASSSSGGLRTGELFF.

The chain carries TRBV4-1 and TRBJ2-5; D is perhaps TRBD1 (6 bases). Trimming took off 4 bases at V and 5 bases at J, with 26 bases between the two ends. The CDR3 sequence is 18 residues long. CDR1 and CDR2 from the germline V gene are MGHRA and YSYEKL. CDR3 DNA: TGCGCCAGCAGCCCCCGATCCACCACCTGGACAGAGTTGGAGACCCAGTACTTC. It is translated as CASSPRSTTWTELETQYF.

The genes are TRBV7-2 and TRBJ2-1, with 16 bases identical to TRBD2. Germline V gives CDR1 SGHTA, CDR2 FQGNSA. Trimming at V came to 5 bases and at J to 9 bases, leaving 13 bases not matched to a gene. The CDR3 spans 18 residues. As DNA, the CDR3 is TGTGCCAGCAGCCCCCGCGGGACTAGCGGGGGGGCGGCGGCTGAGCAGTTCTTC. Its translation: CASSPRGTSGGAAAEQFF.

The chain joins TRBV7-3 to TRBJ1-1; a weak D match, TRBD1 (5 bases). The germline V and J ends were trimmed by 5 bases and 1 base, with 17 bases remaining between them. CDR1 SGHTA and CDR2 FQGTGA come from the germline V gene. CDR3 length: 16 residues. DNA for the CDR3: TGTGCCAGCAGCCCGACCCCCGGAGGGGAGAACACTGAAGCTTTCTTT. Translating it yields CASSPTPGGENTEAFF.

The chain employs TRBV2 and TRBJ1-1; TRBD1 matches at 8 bases. The CDR3 totals 14 residues. J lost 7 bases, V lost 5 bases, and 9 bases had no gene match. In germline, CDR1 is SNHLY, CDR2 FYNNEI. The CDR3 loop is CASSSGRGRGEAFF. CDR3 nucleotides: TGTGCCAGCAGTTCGGGCAGGGGGCGAGGTGAAGCTTTCTTT.

This chain connects TRBV10-3 to TRBJ1-6; 9 bases map to TRBD1. The germline V gene has CDR1 ENHRY and CDR2 SYGVKD. This CDR3 is 15 amino acids long. Trimming took 10 bases from V and 7 from J; bases not matched to a gene: 11. The CDR3 is CATRSPQGANSPLHF. The CDR3 bases are TGTGCCACCCGGAGCCCACAGGGGGCGAATTCACCCCTCCACTTT.

A word on this clone: One end of the junction does not line up with germline, which may come from a read error. The chain carries TRBV7-7 and TRBJ2-4; 10 bases agree with TRBD1. Germline V gene data show CDR1 as SSHAT and CDR2 as FNYEAQ (reference sequence). CDR3 length: 16 amino acids. The CDR3 DNA reads as TGTGCTAGCAGCCGCGGACAGGGGGGAACCAAAAACATTCAGTACTTC. It yields the protein CASSRGQGGTKNIQYF.

The chain recombines TRBV19 with TRBJ2-7; the match to TRBD1 covers 7 bases. V gave up 6 bases and J gave up 2 bases; unmatched junction bases: 7. In germline, CDR1 is LNHDA, CDR2 SQIVND (reference sequence). This CDR3 is 14 amino acids long. For the CDR3, the DNA is TGTGCCAGTAGCATAACTGGGACAGCCTACGAGCAGTACTTC. This codes for CASSITGTAYEQYF.

This rearrangement joins TRBV19 to TRBJ2-2; 9 positions agree with TRBD2. This CDR3 contains 17 residues. Germline V CDR1 and CDR2: LNHDA, SQIVND (reference sequence). Trimming took 8 bases from V and 5 from J; bases not matched to a gene: 15. The CDR3 reads CASFSGGGAAFTGELFF. CDR3 in DNA: TGTGCCAGTTTCAGCGGCGGGGGGGCCGCGTTTACCGGGGAGCTGTTTTTT.

This chain links TRBV6-4 with TRBJ2-5, with 11 positions matching TRBD2. CDR3 length: 15 amino acids. Trimming cost V 0 bases and J 3 bases; bases outside gene matches: 0. Germline assignment: CDR1 MRHNA and CDR2 SNTAGT. The CDR3 coding sequence is TGTGCCAGCAGTGACTCGACTAGCGGGGAAGAGACCCAGTACTTC. It is translated as CASSDSTSGEETQYF.

The chain couples TRBV4-3 to TRBJ1-3; tentative D call: TRBD1 (6 bases). The CDR3 has 16 amino acids. Trimming stripped 0 bases from V and 1 base from J, with 10 bases between. CDR1 and CDR2 from the germline V gene are LGHNA and YSLEER. This CDR3 reads CASSQEGDISGNTIYF. CDR3 sequence (DNA): TGCGCCAGCAGCCAAGAGGGGGACATATCTGGAAACACCATATATTTT.

This chain links TRBV6-6 with TRBJ1-2; tentative D call: TRBD1 (6 bases). The CDR3 is 13 amino acids. The germline CDR1 and CDR2 sequences are MNHNY and SVGAGI (reference sequence). The V and J ends lost 7 bases and 8 bases respectively, with 17 bases between them. In DNA, the CDR3 is TGTGCCAGCAAGGGGGGGACGACAGACGGCTACACCTTC. Translated, it gives CASKGGTTDGYTF.

The J gene is TRBJ2-7, the V gene TRBV2; 8 positions agree with TRBD2. The CDR3 extends over 14 amino acids. Germline V CDR1 and CDR2: SNHLY, FYNNEI. Trimming cost V 8 bases and J 4 bases; bases outside gene matches: 10. Here the CDR3 reads CASGAGGREYEQYF. In nucleotides, the CDR3 is TGTGCCAGCGGGGCGGGGGGCCGTGAGTACGAGCAGTACTTC. The full variable domain, its missing parts supplied by reference TRBV2 and TRBJ2-7, is EPEVTQTPSHQVTQMGQEVILRCVPISNHLYFYWYRQILGQKVEFLVSFYNNEISEKSEIFDDQFSVERPDGSNFTLKIRSTKLEDSAMYFCASGAGGREYEQYFGPGTRLTVT.

The chain joins TRBV7-3 to TRBJ2-6, with TRBD1 matching 7 bases. V lost 4 bases, J lost 0 bases, and 6 bases stayed unmatched. The CDR3 contains 17 residues. In germline, CDR1 is SGHTA, CDR2 FQGTGA. The CDR3 DNA reads TGTGCCAGCAGCTCGCCGACAGGGCACTCTGGGGCCAACGTCCTGACTTTC. Encoded protein: CASSSPTGHSGANVLTF.

V is TRBV4-1 and J is TRBJ2-3; D is possibly TRBD1 (6 bases). V gave up 1 base and J gave up 6 bases, with 17 bases separating them. The CDR3 contains 16 residues. CDR1 is MGHRA, CDR2 YSYEKL, per germline. CDR3 nucleotide sequence: TGCGCCAGCAGCCAAGTTTGGGGGACACCCACGGATACGCAGTATTTT. Protein sequence: CASSQVWGTPTDTQYF.

The chain carries TRBV4-3 and TRBJ2-7; 8 positions agree with TRBD1. J lost 3 bases, V lost 4 bases, and 8 bases had no gene match. Germline lookup yields CDR1 LGHNA and CDR2 YSLEER. This CDR3 has 15 amino acids. For the CDR3, the DNA is TGCGCCAGCAGCCGCGCCCGGACAGGGATCTACGAGCAGTACTTC. Protein product: CASSRARTGIYEQYF.

The chain uses TRBV5-4 and TRBJ1-4, with a possible D match to TRBD1 (5 bases). The V end was cut by 4 bases, the J end by 5 bases, with 12 bases between. The length of the CDR3 is 14 residues. Germline lookup yields CDR1 SGHNT and CDR2 YYREEE (reference sequence). The CDR3 is CASSAGLRNEKLFF. The DNA of the CDR3 is TGTGCCAGCAGCGCGGGACTGAGGAATGAAAAACTGTTTTTT.